The 22 T cell receptor beta chains below come from one sample, sequenced in a study of glioma-infiltrating T cells after dendritic cell vaccination. The method was immunoSEQ multiplex PCR; TCRdb's version includes in-frame clones alone and lacks a portion of them. Among about 110,000 clones, 90% were seen once, and the ten largest hold approximately 2.7%. Stated time point: after dendritic cell vaccination, including at tumor progression/relapse. This specimen consisted of blood, obtained after dendritic cell vaccination. These receptors originate from a human donor with glioblastoma.

J is TRBJ2-5 and V is TRBV11-2, with TRBD2 identical over 7 bases. J was trimmed by 2 bases and V by 5 bases; bases with no gene match: 8. Per the germline V gene, CDR1 is SGHAT and CDR2 is FQNNGV. CDR3 length: 15 residues. As DNA, the CDR3 is TGTGCCAGCAGCGCATTACTAGCGCGACAAGAGACCCAGTACTTC. Amino acid sequence: CASSALLARQETQYF.

This chain uses TRBV19 with TRBJ1-4; 11 bases are shared with TRBD1. The germline gives CDR1 LNHDA, CDR2 SQIVND (reference sequence). The CDR3 runs to 15 residues. J gave up 8 bases and V 4 bases, and 6 bases lay outside the gene matches. The CDR3 sequence is CASSRLGQGGEKLFF. In DNA form, the CDR3 reads TGTGCCAGTAGTAGGCTGGGACAGGGGGGAGAAAAACTGTTTTTT.

The chain carries TRBV7-9 and TRBJ1-5, with TRBD1 as a possible D gene (6 bases). This CDR3 is 14 amino acids long. The V end was cut by 2 bases, the J end by 7 bases, with 12 bases between. The germline V gene has CDR1 SEHNR and CDR2 FQNEAQ (reference sequence). The CDR3 bases are TGTGCCAGCAGCTTACAGGGGTTGGAACAGCCCCAGCATTTT. Translation: CASSLQGLEQPQHF.

CDR3 sequence: CASSLAGAGAQETQYF. CDR3 in DNA: TGTGCCAGCAGCTTAGCTGGGGCAGGGGCCCAAGAGACCCAGTACTTC. This chain connects TRBV7-2 to TRBJ2-5, with TRBD1 as a possible D gene (6 bases). This CDR3 region has 16 residues. CDR1 SGHTA and CDR2 FQGNSA come from the germline V gene. V lost 0 bases and J 1 base, leaving 12 bases between the germline ends. The complete variable domain, with remaining parts taken from reference TRBV7-2 and TRBJ2-5, reads GAGVSQSPSNKVTEKGKDVELRCDPISGHTALYWYRQSLGQGLEFLIYFQGNSAPDKSGLPSDRFSAERTGGSVSTLTIQRTQQEDSAVYLCASSLAGAGAQETQYFGPGTRLLVL.

The CDR3 protein is CASSPPEYRTEAFF. The DNA of the CDR3 is TGTGCCAGCTCACCACCTGAGTATCGCACTGAAGCTTTCTTT. This chain uses TRBV18 with TRBJ1-1; D not resolved. The V end lost 0 bases, the J end lost 4 bases, and 9 bases lay between the germline ends. CDR3 size: 14 residues. Germline assignment: CDR1 KGHSH and CDR2 LQKENI. The entire variable domain, with the rest obtained from reference TRBV18 and TRBJ1-1, is as follows: NAGVMQNPRHLVRRRGQEARLRCSPMKGHSHVYWYRQLPEEGLKFMVYLQKENIIDESGMPKERFSAEFPKEGPSILRIQQVVRGDSAAYFCASSPPEYRTEAFFGQGTRLTVV.

V and J are TRBV27 and TRBJ1-6; 10 nucleotides align to TRBD1. This CDR3 comprises 20 residues. After removal of 5 bases from V and 0 bases from J, the junction contained 13 bases not matched to a gene. Germline V gene lookup returns CDR1 MNHEY and CDR2 SMNVEV (reference sequence). CDR3 sequence (DNA): TGTGCCAGCAGTCAGGGGACAGGGGACCCAAGGAGCTCCTATAATTCACCCCTCCACTTT. As protein: CASSQGTGDPRSSYNSPLHF.

The chain uses TRBV11-3 and TRBJ1-4; 10 nucleotides agree with TRBD1. The J segment lost 7 bases and the V segment lost 5 bases, leaving 4 bases of the junction unmatched. There are 14 residues in the CDR3. The germline CDR1 and CDR2 sequences are SGHNT and YENEEA. CDR3 sequence: CASSRQGAGEKLFF. In nucleotides, the CDR3 is TGTGCCAGCAGCCGACAGGGGGCGGGTGAAAAACTGTTTTTT.

This rearrangement joins TRBV10-3 to TRBJ2-1; D is unclear. In germline, CDR1 is ENHRY, CDR2 SYGVKD. The CDR3 loop spans 12 amino acids. V was cut by 2 bases and J by 6 bases, with 5 bases left in between. CDR3 DNA sequence: TGTGCCATCAGTGAGCTTCGCAATGAGCAGTTCTTC. Translating it yields CAISELRNEQFF.

This rearrangement joins TRBV29-1 to TRBJ1-2; D remains unclear. Germline lookup yields CDR1 SQVTM and CDR2 ANQGSEA. The CDR3 extends over 12 amino acids. V lost 0 bases and J lost 7, with 9 bases in between. The CDR3 sequence is CSVEDQPGGYTF. The CDR3 coding sequence is TGCAGCGTTGAAGATCAACCGGGTGGCTACACCTTC.

This chain joins TRBV19 and TRBJ2-3, with 7 bases identical to TRBD2. V shed 7 bases, J shed 2 bases, and the junction held 12 bases outside the gene matches. The CDR3 consists of 16 residues. Looked up from germline, CDR1 is LNHDA and CDR2 is SQIVND (reference sequence). CDR3 DNA sequence: TGTGCCAGTACCAGTCGGGTGGGGGGGTTCACAGATACGCAGTATTTT. It yields the protein CASTSRVGGFTDTQYF.

The CDR3: CASSEAVSGSGNTIYF. CDR3 bases: TGTGCCAGCAGTGAAGCTGTATCGGGGTCTGGAAACACCATATATTTT. V usage is TRBV6-1 and J usage is TRBJ1-3; D gene uncertain. The CDR3 covers 16 residues. Trimming left V 0 bases short and J 1 base short, with 10 bases between. Germline V gene data show CDR1 as MNHNS and CDR2 as SASEGT.

V and J are TRBV25-1 and TRBJ2-6, with D uncertain. Germline CDR1 reads MGHDK; CDR2 reads SYGVNS. This CDR3 has 16 amino acids. V lost 2 bases and J lost 1, with 9 bases in between. The CDR3 coding sequence is TGTGCCAGCAGTGAAGAATACAGTTCTGGGGCCAACGTCCTGACTTTC. It translates to CASSEEYSSGANVLTF.

The gene calls are TRBV5-3 and TRBJ1-4; no definite D call. TRBV5-3 falls under the ORF class, with uncertain function. The CDR3 length is 14 residues. The V end was cut by 1 base, the J end by 7 bases, with 11 bases between. CDR3 DNA sequence: TGTGCCAGAAGCTTGAGCGGTCACGGTGAAAAACTGTTTTTT. Translated, it gives CARSLSGHGEKLFF.

J is TRBJ2-6 and V is TRBV7-9; 11 bases match TRBD2. V dropped 1 base and J dropped 12; count of bases not matched to a gene: 8. This CDR3 spans 16 amino acids. Germline values: CDR1 SEHNR, CDR2 FQNEAQ (reference sequence). As DNA, the CDR3 is TGTGCCAGCAGCTTAGAAACTAGCGGGAGCCCCAGCGTCCTGACTTTC. It yields the protein CASSLETSGSPSVLTF.

The chain has TRBV7-6 and TRBJ2-5, with TRBD1 matching 7 bases. Trimming cost V 2 bases and J 5 bases; bases outside gene matches: 14. This CDR3 spans 17 amino acids. CDR1 is SGHVS, CDR2 FNYEAQ, per germline. This CDR3 is CASSLLIGPGGWETQYF. The DNA of the CDR3 is TGTGCCAGCAGCTTATTAATCGGGCCAGGGGGATGGGAGACCCAGTACTTC. Combining the CDR3 with reference TRBV7-6 and TRBJ2-5 gives the whole variable domain GAGVSQSPRYKVTKRGQDVALRCDPISGHVSLYWYRQALGQGPEFLTYFNYEAQQDKSGLPNDRFSAERPEGSISTLTIQRTEQRDSAMYRCASSLLIGPGGWETQYFGPGTRLLVL.

The chain carries TRBV5-1 and TRBJ1-5, with 11 bases lining up with TRBD1. This CDR3 is 17 amino acids long. The germline V gene has CDR1 SGHRS and CDR2 YFSETQ. With V trimmed by 4 bases and J by 7 bases, 13 bases remained unmatched. The CDR3 spells CASSRGIMGQGEQPQHF. Written as DNA, the CDR3 is TGCGCCAGCAGCAGAGGCATAATGGGACAGGGGGAACAGCCCCAGCATTTT.

The chain couples TRBV19 to TRBJ1-1; 7 bases map to TRBD1. Germline V gives CDR1 LNHDA, CDR2 SQIVND (reference sequence). This CDR3 has 14 residues. V lost 9 bases, J lost 2 bases, and 9 bases stayed unmatched. The CDR3 region is CASRIRDRNTEAFF. CDR3 sequence (DNA): TGTGCCAGCCGGATAAGGGACAGAAACACTGAAGCTTTCTTT.

The chain joins TRBV9 to TRBJ1-4; perhaps TRBD1 as D (5 bases). Looked up from germline, CDR1 is SGDLS and CDR2 is YYNGEE. The V gene lost 3 bases and the J gene lost 0 bases, with 6 bases spanning the gap. The CDR3 has 14 residues. The CDR3 DNA sequence: TGTGCCAGCAGCGAACAGGCAACTAATGAAAAACTGTTTTTT. Protein product: CASSEQATNEKLFF.

This chain uses TRBV6-5 with TRBJ1-2; no clear D. The CDR3 has 15 amino acids. V lost 10 bases and J 7 bases, leaving 25 bases between the germline ends. CDR1 MNHEY and CDR2 SVGAGI come from the germline V gene. The CDR3 loop is CATTVPGEVGGGYTF. DNA of the CDR3: TGTGCCACCACCGTCCCTGGAGAAGTAGGTGGTGGCTACACCTTC.

The genes are TRBV4-1 and TRBJ2-5; 8 bases are shared with TRBD2. The J call may be incorrect, as the DNA end agrees better with TRBJ2-7. The CDR3 loop spans 18 amino acids. Germline V lookup: CDR1 MGHRA, CDR2 YSYEKL. The CDR3 DNA follows: TGCGCCAGCAGCCAAGGATCCTCGGGGGGGGCCCTCTCCTACGAGCAGTACTTC. This codes for CASSQGSSGGALSYEQYF.

This rearrangement joins TRBV2 to TRBJ1-2; no clear D gene. Trimming stripped 2 bases from V and 2 bases from J, with 6 bases between. CDR1 and CDR2 from the germline V gene are SNHLY and FYNNEI. CDR3 length equals 13 residues. This CDR3 is CASSETGNYGYTF. The CDR3 nucleotides are TGTGCCAGCAGTGAAACGGGGAACTATGGCTACACCTTC.

The V call is TRBV4-1, the J call TRBJ2-3; D remains unclear. V dropped 6 bases and J dropped 0 bases, with 10 bases sitting between them. This CDR3 region has 14 residues. The germline gives CDR1 MGHRA, CDR2 YSYEKL. CDR3 bases: TGCGCCAGCAGTTTCATGAGGAGCACAGATACGCAGTATTTT. Protein product: CASSFMRSTDTQYF.